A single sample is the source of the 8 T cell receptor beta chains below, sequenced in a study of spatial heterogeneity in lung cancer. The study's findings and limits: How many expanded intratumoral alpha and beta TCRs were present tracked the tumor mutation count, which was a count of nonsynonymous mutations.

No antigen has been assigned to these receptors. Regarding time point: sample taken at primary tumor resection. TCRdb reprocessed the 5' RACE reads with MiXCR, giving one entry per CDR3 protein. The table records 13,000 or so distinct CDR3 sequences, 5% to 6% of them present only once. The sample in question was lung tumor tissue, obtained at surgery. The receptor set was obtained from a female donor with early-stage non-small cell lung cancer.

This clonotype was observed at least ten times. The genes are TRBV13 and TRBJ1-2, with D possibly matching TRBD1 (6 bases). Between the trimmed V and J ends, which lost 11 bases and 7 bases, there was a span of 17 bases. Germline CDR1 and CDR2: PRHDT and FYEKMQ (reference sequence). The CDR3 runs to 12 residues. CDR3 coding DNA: TGTGCCTCCACCCAGGGGATCTCTGGCTACACCTTC. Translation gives CASTQGISGYTF.

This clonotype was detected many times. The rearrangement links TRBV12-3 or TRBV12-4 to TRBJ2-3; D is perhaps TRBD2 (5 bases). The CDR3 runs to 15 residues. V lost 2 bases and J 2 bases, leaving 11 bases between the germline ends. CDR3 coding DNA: TGTGCCAGCAGTTTAAGGACTGGATACACAGATACGCAGTATTTT. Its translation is CASSLRTGYTDTQYF.

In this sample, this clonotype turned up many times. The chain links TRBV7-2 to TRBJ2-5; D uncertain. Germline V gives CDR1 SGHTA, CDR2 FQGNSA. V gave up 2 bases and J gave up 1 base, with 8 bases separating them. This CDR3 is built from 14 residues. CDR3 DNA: TGTGCCAGCAGCTTAAGAGCAGCCCAAGAGACCCAGTACTTC. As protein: CASSLRAAQETQYF.

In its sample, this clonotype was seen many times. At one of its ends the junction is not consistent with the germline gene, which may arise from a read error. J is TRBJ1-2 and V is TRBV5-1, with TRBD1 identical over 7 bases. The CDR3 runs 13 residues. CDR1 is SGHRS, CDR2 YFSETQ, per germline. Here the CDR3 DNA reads TGCGCCAGCAGCTTGGGCGGGACAGCAGCCTTCGTCTTC. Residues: CASSLGGTAAFVF.

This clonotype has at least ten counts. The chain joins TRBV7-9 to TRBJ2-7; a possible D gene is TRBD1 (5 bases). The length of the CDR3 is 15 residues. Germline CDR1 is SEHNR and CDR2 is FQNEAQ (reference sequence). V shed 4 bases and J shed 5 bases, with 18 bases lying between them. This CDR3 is CASSSLLGARNEQYF. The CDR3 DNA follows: TGTGCCAGCAGCTCCCTCCTAGGGGCGCGCAACGAGCAGTACTTC.

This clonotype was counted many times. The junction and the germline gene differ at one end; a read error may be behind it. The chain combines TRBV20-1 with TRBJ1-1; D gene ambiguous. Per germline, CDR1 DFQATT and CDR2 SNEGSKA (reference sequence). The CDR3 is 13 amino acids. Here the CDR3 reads CSPRPRPVFEAFF. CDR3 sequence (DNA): TGCAGTCCTAGACCCAGGCCGGTCTTTGAAGCTTTCTTT.

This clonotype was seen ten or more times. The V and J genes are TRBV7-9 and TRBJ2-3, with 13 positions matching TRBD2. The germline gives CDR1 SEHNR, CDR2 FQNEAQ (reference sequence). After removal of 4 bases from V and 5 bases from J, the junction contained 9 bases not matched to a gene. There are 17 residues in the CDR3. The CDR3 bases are TGTGCCAGCAGCTCAGGACTAGCGGGAGTAGCTGTAGATACGCAGTATTTT. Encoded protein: CASSSGLAGVAVDTQYF. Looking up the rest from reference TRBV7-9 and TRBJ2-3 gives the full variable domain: DTGVSQNPRHKITKRGQNVTFRCDPISEHNRLYWYRQTLGQGPEFLTYFQNEAQLEKSRLLSDRFSAERPKGSFSTLEIQRTEQGDSAMYLCASSSGLAGVAVDTQYFGPGTRLTVL.

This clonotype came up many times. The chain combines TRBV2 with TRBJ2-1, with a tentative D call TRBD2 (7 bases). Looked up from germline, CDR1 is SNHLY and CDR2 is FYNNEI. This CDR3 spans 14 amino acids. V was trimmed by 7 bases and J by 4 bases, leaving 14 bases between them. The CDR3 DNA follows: TGTGCCAGCAAGCGGGACACCGGATACAATGAGCAGTTCTTC. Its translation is CASKRDTGYNEQFF.